One and the same sample provided the 17 T cell receptor beta chains below, sequenced in a study of cytomegalovirus exposure and HLA in healthy donors. Produced via immunoSEQ multiplex PCR; TCRdb's table is partial and in-frame only. The sample records some 69,000 clones, 90% to 95% being singletons. Material for sequencing was PBMCs. These receptors were taken from a man between 18 and 29 years old in good health and CMV-seropositive.

The chain has TRBV6-1 and TRBJ2-7, with 11 bases aligning to TRBD1. The CDR3 runs 17 residues. Germline V lookup: CDR1 MNHNS, CDR2 SASEGT. The V segment lost 3 bases and the J segment 5 bases; nucleotides outside the gene matches: 12. The CDR3 loop reads CASSDLGQGAPLDEQYF. The CDR3 bases are TGTGCCAGCAGTGATCTCGGACAGGGGGCGCCCCTGGACGAGCAGTACTTC.

The chain joins TRBV7-9 to TRBJ2-2; TRBD1 aligns across 9 bases. V shed 5 bases and J 4 bases; nucleotides not matched to a gene: 5. CDR1 and CDR2 (germline): SEHNR, FQNEAQ (reference sequence). This CDR3 contains 15 residues. Here the CDR3 DNA reads TGTGCCAGCAGCCCCCCGGGACAGGGCACCGGGGAGCTGTTTTTT. Its protein is CASSPPGQGTGELFF. Using reference TRBV7-9 and TRBJ2-2 for the parts outside the CDR3, the full variable domain is DTGVSQNPRHKITKRGQNVTFRCDPISEHNRLYWYRQTLGQGPEFLTYFQNEAQLEKSRLLSDRFSAERPKGSFSTLEIQRTEQGDSAMYLCASSPPGQGTGELFFGEGSRLTVL.

J is TRBJ2-2 and V is TRBV19; D might be TRBD2 (6 bases). The V end was cut by 5 bases, the J end by 6 bases, with 16 bases between. Germline V gene sequence: CDR1 LNHDA, CDR2 SQIVND (reference sequence). The CDR3 sequence is 15 residues long. In DNA form, the CDR3 reads TGTGCCAGTAGTGGGCGGGGCATTAGCCCCGGGGAGCTGTTTTTT. This encodes CASSGRGISPGELFF.

The V and J genes are TRBV28 and TRBJ2-7; TRBD2 agrees at 8 bases. From germline, CDR1 is MDHEN and CDR2 SYDVKM. J was trimmed by 2 bases and V by 6 bases; bases with no gene match: 9. The CDR3 covers 15 residues. CDR3 region: CASRQYSGTAYEQYF. The CDR3 nucleotides read TGTGCCAGCAGACAGTATAGCGGGACTGCCTACGAGCAGTACTTC.

The rearrangement joins TRBV6-5 to TRBJ1-1; D is undetermined. Trimming took 5 bases from V and 6 from J, leaving 7 bases between them. The CDR3 is made up of 11 amino acids. Germline loops: CDR1 MNHEY, CDR2 SVGAGI. In DNA form, the CDR3 reads TGTGCCAGCAGTCCATTTGCTGAAGCTTTCTTT. This gives the protein CASSPFAEAFF.

The rearrangement links TRBV19 to TRBJ2-5; D is perhaps TRBD2 (6 bases). CDR3 length: 16 residues. CDR1 and CDR2 (germline): LNHDA, SQIVND (reference sequence). The ends were cut back, 5 bases at V and 2 bases at J, with 18 bases in the middle. CDR3 protein: CASSSGGAGAQETQYF. Written as DNA, the CDR3 is TGTGCCAGTAGTTCCGGAGGAGCGGGCGCTCAAGAGACCCAGTACTTC. The entire variable domain, with the rest obtained from reference TRBV19 and TRBJ2-5, is as follows: DGGITQSPKYLFRKEGQNVTLSCEQNLNHDAMYWYRQDPGQGLRLIYYSQIVNDFQKGDIAEGYSVSREKKESFPLTVTSAQKNPTAFYLCASSSGGAGAQETQYFGPGTRLLVL.

This rearrangement joins TRBV29-1 to TRBJ2-7; the D gene is possibly TRBD1 (6 bases). Trimming stripped 3 bases from V and 3 bases from J, with 9 bases between. The CDR3 length is 12 residues. Germline values: CDR1 SQVTM, CDR2 ANQGSEA. The CDR3 spells CSVEGQDYEQYF. The CDR3 DNA reads TGCAGCGTTGAGGGACAAGACTACGAGCAGTACTTC.

The chain joins TRBV7-9 to TRBJ2-2; 9 bases line up with TRBD1. V dropped 5 bases and J dropped 2; count of bases not matched to a gene: 6. The length of the CDR3 is 16 residues. Looked up from germline, CDR1 is SEHNR and CDR2 is FQNEAQ (reference sequence). CDR3 protein: CASSPPDRGNTGELFF. Here the CDR3 DNA reads TGTGCCAGCAGCCCTCCGGACAGGGGCAACACCGGGGAGCTGTTTTTT.

The chain joins TRBV10-2 to TRBJ1-1, with D perhaps TRBD1 (5 bases). Trimming took 3 bases from V and 1 from J, leaving 6 bases between them. The germline gives CDR1 WSHSY, CDR2 SAAADI. The CDR3 is 13 amino acids. The CDR3 is CASSDRENTEAFF. The CDR3 DNA is TGCGCCAGCAGTGACAGGGAGAACACTGAAGCTTTCTTT.

This clone was counted once. The rearrangement links TRBV7-6 to TRBJ1-2; D may be TRBD1 (6 bases). Germline CDR1 and CDR2: SGHVS and FNYEAQ. The length of the CDR3 is 13 residues. The V gene lost 5 bases and the J gene lost 4 bases, with 11 bases spanning the gap. CDR3 sequence reads: CASSGGQFYGYTF. Here the CDR3 DNA reads TGTGCCAGCAGCGGGGGACAATTCTATGGCTACACCTTC.

V usage is TRBV11-2 and J usage is TRBJ2-5; TRBD1 matches at 8 bases. The CDR3 length is 16 residues. V gave up 1 base and J gave up 4 bases; unmatched junction bases: 8. CDR1 is SGHAT and CDR2 is FQNNGV in the germline V gene. This CDR3 is CASSLANRGVGETQYF. The CDR3 nucleotides read TGTGCCAGCAGCTTAGCTAACAGGGGGGTGGGAGAGACCCAGTACTTC.

This chain uses TRBV7-3 with TRBJ2-2; TRBD2 matches 12 bases. The germline V gene encodes CDR1 SGHTA and CDR2 FQGTGA. The J segment lost 7 bases and the V segment lost 5 bases, leaving 8 bases of the junction unmatched. The length of the CDR3 is 16 residues. The CDR3: CASSPSGLAGLGELFF. CDR3 coding DNA: TGTGCCAGCAGCCCCTCAGGACTAGCGGGGCTCGGGGAGCTGTTTTTT.

The chain recombines TRBV6-1 with TRBJ1-6; D may be TRBD1 (6 bases). Trimming removed 8 bases at V and 6 bases at J, with 14 bases between. In germline, CDR1 is MNHNS, CDR2 SASEGT. The CDR3 loop spans 14 amino acids. DNA of the CDR3: TGTGCCAGCCTTCGGGACACAAGTAATTCACCCCTCCACTTT. It is translated as CASLRDTSNSPLHF.

The chain couples TRBV19 to TRBJ1-5, with 10 bases aligning to TRBD1. V lost 5 bases, J lost 3 bases, and 4 bases stayed unmatched. The germline CDR1 and CDR2 sequences are LNHDA and SQIVND (reference sequence). The CDR3 has 15 residues. For the CDR3, the DNA is TGTGCCAGTAGTGCCGACAGGGGGCCCAATCAGCCCCAGCATTTT. Translating it yields CASSADRGPNQPQHF.

The V gene is TRBV11-3, the J gene TRBJ1-1; D possibly corresponds to TRBD1 (6 bases). The V end was cut by 2 bases, the J end by 11 bases, with 18 bases between. CDR3 size: 14 residues. Germline CDR1 SGHNT, CDR2 YENEEA. The chain's CDR3 is CASSLSKNRDVAFF. The CDR3 coding sequence is TGTGCCAGCAGCTTATCGAAAAACAGGGACGTGGCTTTCTTT.

This clone was seen only once. The J gene is TRBJ2-3, the V gene TRBV30; weak D call: TRBD2 (6 bases). CDR3 size: 17 residues. The V gene lost 4 bases and the J gene lost 2 bases, with 22 bases spanning the gap. Germline V gene lookup returns CDR1 GTSNPN and CDR2 SVGIG (reference sequence). CDR3 in DNA: TGTGCCTGGAAATGGGGAGGCTCAAATTATTACACAGATACGCAGTATTTT. This gives the protein CAWKWGGSNYYTDTQYF. The full variable domain, in which reference TRBV30 and TRBJ2-3 provide the parts outside the CDR3, is SQTIHQWPATLVQPVGSPLSLECTVEGTSNPNLYWYRQAAGRGLQLLFYSVGIGQISSEVPQNLSASRPQDRQFILSSKKLLLSDSGFYLCAWKWGGSNYYTDTQYFGPGTRLTVL.

The chain recombines TRBV5-4 with TRBJ2-1; TRBD2 is a possible D gene (6 bases). The CDR3 length is 15 residues. Germline V gives CDR1 SGHNT, CDR2 YYREEE (reference sequence). With 0 bases removed from V and 7 bases from J, the gap between germline ends came to 14 bases. Here the CDR3 reads CASSLGGKGANEQFF. CDR3 DNA: TGTGCCAGCAGCTTGGGCGGGAAAGGCGCAAATGAGCAGTTCTTC.